The 9 T cell receptor beta chains below come from one sample, sequenced in a study of T cells after yellow fever vaccination. One entry per CDR3 protein, called by TCRdb with MiXCR from the 5' RACE reads. The sample contains 360,000 or so distinct CDR3 sequences, 11% of which appear only once. The sample consisted of PBMCs, taken on the day of the first yellow fever vaccination. Receptors originate from a man between 18 and 29 years old who received the YFV17D yellow fever vaccine.

The rearrangement joins TRBV7-2 to TRBJ1-4; D gene uncertain. With 3 bases removed from V and 8 bases from J, the gap between germline ends came to 16 bases. Germline V gene sequence: CDR1 SGHTA, CDR2 FQGNSA. This CDR3 has 15 amino acids. Here the CDR3 reads CASSLSGPRREKLFF. CDR3 nucleotides: TGTGCCAGCAGCTTGAGCGGCCCCCGACGGGAAAAACTGTTTTTT.

The table lists this clonotype with a few counts. The V and J genes are TRBV6-2 or TRBV6-3 and TRBJ1-5; possible D gene TRBD1, 5 bases. Trimming took off 2 bases at V and 6 bases at J, with 11 bases between the two ends. CDR3 length equals 14 residues. Germline-derived CDR1 and CDR2 are MNHEY and SVGEGT. Here the CDR3 DNA reads TGTGCCAGCAGTTACACAGGACTCGGTCAGCCCCAGCATTTT. Translated: CASSYTGLGQPQHF.

The chain carries TRBV7-2 and TRBJ2-3; D is uncertain. Germline CDR1 SGHTA, CDR2 FQGNSA. The V end was cut by 5 bases, the J end by 11 bases, with 14 bases between. The CDR3 spans 12 residues. The CDR3 coding sequence is TGTGCCAGCAGCCCAATACACTTTAAGCAGTATTTT. Protein product: CASSPIHFKQYF.

The V call is TRBV28, the J call TRBJ1-1, with D unclear. The V gene's germline CDR1 is MDHEN and CDR2 SYDVKM. The CDR3 spans 14 residues. The germline V and J ends were trimmed by 3 bases and 4 bases, with 12 bases remaining between them. The DNA of the CDR3 is TGTGCCAGCAGTTTCCGGCTCGCGGGCACTGAAGCTTTCTTT. Its translation is CASSFRLAGTEAFF.

This clonotype was seen only a few times. The chain recombines TRBV4-3 with TRBJ2-2, with TRBD2 matching 15 bases. The CDR3 is 20 amino acids. CDR1 is LGHNA, CDR2 YSLEER, per germline. V lost 2 bases and J lost 5; bases outside the gene matches: 12. The CDR3 DNA sequence: TGCGCCAGCAGCCAACCTTGGACTAGCGGGGGGGCCGACTGGACCGGGGAGCTGTTTTTT. Protein product: CASSQPWTSGGADWTGELFF.

The gene calls are TRBV7-2 and TRBJ2-2, with D tentatively TRBD1 (5 bases). Germline V CDR1 and CDR2: SGHTA, FQGNSA. V was pared by 10 bases and J by 3 bases, with 12 bases between. The CDR3 runs 13 residues. Here the CDR3 reads CATRVKHTGELFF. The CDR3 bases are TGTGCCACCAGGGTAAAGCACACCGGGGAGCTGTTTTTT.

The chain employs TRBV5-1 and TRBJ1-1; D not certain. There are 14 residues in the CDR3. Trimming took off 5 bases at V and 10 bases at J, with 21 bases between the two ends. CDR1 is SGHRS, CDR2 YFSETQ, per germline. The CDR3 DNA reads TGCGCCAGCAGTATGGACCTAGGACCGAAAGTAGCTTTCTTT. It specifies CASSMDLGPKVAFF.

Many counts were recorded for this clonotype. The chain couples TRBV7-6 to TRBJ2-5; D unresolved. The CDR3 has 12 amino acids. The ends were cut back, 4 bases at V and 1 base at J, with 4 bases in the middle. The germline V gene has CDR1 SGHVS and CDR2 FNYEAQ. CDR3 sequence (DNA): TGTGCCAGCAGCTCCATCCAAGAGACCCAGTACTTC. Translation gives CASSSIQETQYF.

In its sample, this clonotype was seen a few times. The chain carries TRBV12-3 or TRBV12-4 and TRBJ1-1; D may be TRBD1 (5 bases). V was shortened by 5 bases and J by 5 bases, with 15 bases between the two germline ends. The CDR3 contains 14 residues. The CDR3 loop is CASSTLQGGTEAFF. CDR3 in DNA: TGTGCCAGCAGTACCCTGCAGGGAGGGACTGAAGCTTTCTTT.